The 28 T cell receptor beta chains below were found in one sample sequenced in a study of T cell responses to AZD1222 COVID-19 vaccine (dated by TCRdb to the early 2020s). Preparation of the library involved the immunoSEQ multiplex PCR assay. Sourced from immuneACCESS, this table was stored by TCRdb with only in-frame sequences that have V and J called. A share of the clones is absent; for the studies checked, an unresolved V gene accounts for under half, and the remainder has no known explanation. Recorded for this sample are roughly 77,000 clones; 90% of them occurred a single time. Of the sample, about 3.5% is held by the ten largest clones. In light of the paper, this sample's time point label describes: about 28 days (+/-7) after the second vaccine dose. The sequencing used peripheral blood, collected 28 days after the second AZD1222 dose. These receptors were obtained from an adult who received the AZD1222 COVID-19 vaccine.

This chain joins TRBV5-4 and TRBJ2-1, with TRBD2 identical over 7 bases. The length of the CDR3 is 13 residues. After removal of 6 bases from V and 4 bases from J, the junction contained 4 bases not matched to a gene. The germline V gene has CDR1 SGHNT and CDR2 YYREEE (reference sequence). The CDR3: CASTREIYNEQFF. The CDR3 coding sequence is TGTGCCAGCACGCGGGAGATTTACAATGAGCAGTTCTTC.

The chain links TRBV4-1 to TRBJ1-1; D unresolved. The CDR3 sequence is 16 residues long. V gave up 2 bases and J gave up 0 bases, with 13 bases separating them. Germline CDR1 MGHRA, CDR2 YSYEKL. CDR3 amino acids: CASSQTQVTVNTEAFF. The CDR3 bases are TGCGCCAGCAGCCAAACCCAAGTTACAGTGAACACTGAAGCTTTCTTT.

The CDR3 coding sequence is TGTGCCATCAGTGAGTTGGGACTTTTCACAGATACGCAGTATTTT. Amino acids: CAISELGLFTDTQYF. The chain links TRBV10-3 to TRBJ2-3, with D possibly TRBD2 on 6 matching bases. This CDR3 is 15 amino acids long. V was clipped by 1 base and J by 2 bases, with 10 bases between them. Germline V lookup: CDR1 ENHRY, CDR2 SYGVKD.

The chain links TRBV15 to TRBJ1-6; TRBD1 might be the D (6 bases). Germline assignment: CDR1 LNHNV and CDR2 YYDKDF (reference sequence). The CDR3 length is 15 residues. V lost 1 base and J 7 bases, leaving 11 bases between the germline ends. The CDR3 region has the DNA TGTGCCACCAGCAGAGCGTCAGGGGACAATTCACCCCTCCACTTT. Amino acid sequence: CATSRASGDNSPLHF.

The chain joins TRBV5-1 to TRBJ1-5; D perhaps matches TRBD1 (6 bases). Germline CDR1 SGHRS, CDR2 YFSETQ. The CDR3 totals 15 residues. V was shortened by 4 bases and J by 6 bases, with 17 bases between the two germline ends. The CDR3 is CASSLMGGLGQPQHF. The CDR3 DNA reads TGCGCCAGCAGCCTCATGGGGGGGCTCGGTCAGCCCCAGCATTTT.

The V gene is TRBV9, the J gene TRBJ1-2, with 10 bases lining up with TRBD1. Losses at the gene ends were 2 bases for V and 3 bases for J; bases not matched to a gene: 7. There are 16 residues in the CDR3. Germline V gene data show CDR1 as SGDLS and CDR2 as YYNGEE. The DNA of the CDR3 is TGTGCCAGCAGCGTTTATTCGACAGGGGGCGACTATGGCTACACCTTC. This translates into CASSVYSTGGDYGYTF.

The rearrangement links TRBV18 to TRBJ2-1; D gene unclear. Trimming removed 3 bases from V and 9 bases from J, with 15 bases in between. The CDR3 consists of 14 residues. The germline gives CDR1 KGHSH, CDR2 LQKENI. CDR3 bases: TGTGCCAGCTCACCGGATGGGGATGTGGGTGAGCAGTTCTTC. Translating it yields CASSPDGDVGEQFF.

The CDR3 here is CASSLLPTGEYGYTF. CDR3 DNA sequence: TGTGCCAGCAGCCTACTCCCGACAGGTGAGTATGGCTACACCTTC. The chain is built from TRBV27 and TRBJ1-2, with D possibly being TRBD1 (6 bases). Deletions cut 6 bases from V and 5 bases from J, with 19 bases between. Germline CDR1 is MNHEY and CDR2 is SMNVEV (reference sequence). The CDR3 is 15 residues long.

The chain joins TRBV7-3 to TRBJ2-1; 8 bases are a match to TRBD2. The CDR3 covers 15 residues. Germline V gene sequence: CDR1 SGHTA, CDR2 FQGTGA. V lost 5 bases, J lost 2 bases, and 5 bases stayed unmatched. The CDR3 DNA is TGTGCCAGCAGCCTCAGCGGGGGAACCTACAATGAGCAGTTCTTC. Residues: CASSLSGGTYNEQFF.

The chain combines TRBV18 with TRBJ1-6, with D tentatively TRBD1 (6 bases). The CDR3 has 20 residues. V was cut by 3 bases and J by 0 bases, with 21 bases left in between. Germline V lookup: CDR1 KGHSH, CDR2 LQKENI. This chain's CDR3 is CASSPVWSRGKGSYNSPLHF. The CDR3 DNA reads as TGTGCCAGCTCACCTGTATGGTCGAGGGGGAAGGGCTCCTATAATTCACCCCTCCACTTT.

The chain combines TRBV7-8 with TRBJ1-1, with 7 bases fitting TRBD1. CDR1 SGHVS and CDR2 FQNEAQ come from the germline V gene. The V gene end was trimmed by 5 bases and the J gene end by 4 bases; junction bases not matched to a gene: 4. The length of the CDR3 is 13 residues. The CDR3 bases are TGTGCCAGCAGCCGAGACAGGGTCACTGAAGCTTTCTTT. Translated: CASSRDRVTEAFF.

The chain combines TRBV2 with TRBJ2-5; 10 bases map to TRBD1. The V gene end was trimmed by 4 bases and the J gene end by 5 bases; junction bases not matched to a gene: 7. CDR3 length: 15 amino acids. In germline, CDR1 is SNHLY, CDR2 FYNNEI. This CDR3 is CASSVGRTGGETQYF. The DNA of the CDR3 is TGTGCCAGCAGTGTCGGAAGGACAGGGGGGGAGACCCAGTACTTC.

The genes are TRBV19 and TRBJ2-7; D may match TRBD1 or TRBD2 (5 bases each). The CDR3 is made up of 14 amino acids. Germline V gene data show CDR1 as LNHDA and CDR2 as SQIVND (reference sequence). V was shortened by 5 bases and J by 5 bases, with 16 bases between the two germline ends. The CDR3 is CASSAGTHEDEQYF. In nucleotides, the CDR3 is TGTGCCAGTAGTGCCGGGACGCATGAGGACGAGCAGTACTTC.

This CDR3 reads CASTLLQGSEQYF. The DNA for the CDR3 is TGTGCCAGCACTCTCTTACAGGGATCCGAGCAGTACTTC. The chain has TRBV12-3 or TRBV12-4 and TRBJ2-7; maybe TRBD1 (6 bases). This CDR3 has 13 amino acids. V was shortened by 7 bases and J by 6 bases, with 16 bases between the two germline ends.

V is TRBV5-4 and J is TRBJ1-2, with D tentatively TRBD1 (6 bases). The ends were cut back, 4 bases at V and 4 bases at J, with 14 bases in the middle. Germline V gene lookup returns CDR1 SGHNT and CDR2 YYREEE (reference sequence). The CDR3 sequence is 14 residues long. The CDR3 bases are TGTGCCAGCAGCCCGGGGGGCGCTGGCTATGGCTACACCTTC. Amino acids: CASSPGGAGYGYTF.

This clone appeared a few times. The chain uses TRBV10-3 and TRBJ2-7; 7 bases match TRBD1. Trimming at V came to 6 bases and at J to 0 bases, leaving 11 bases not matched to a gene. The CDR3 extends over 16 amino acids. Germline loops: CDR1 ENHRY, CDR2 SYGVKD. The CDR3 DNA is TGTGCCATCAGCGGCCGCGTGACAGGGAGCTCCTACGAGCAGTACTTC. It encodes CAISGRVTGSSYEQYF.

This chain connects TRBV9 to TRBJ2-1; D not certain. V lost 0 bases to trimming and J lost 10 bases, with 8 bases between them. Germline CDR1 and CDR2: SGDLS and YYNGEE. The CDR3 runs to 12 residues. The CDR3 DNA sequence: TGTGCCAGCAGCGTAGACGAAGGCGAGCAGTTCTTC. This sequence encodes CASSVDEGEQFF. Based on the CDR3 plus reference TRBV9 and TRBJ2-1, the full variable domain is DSGVTQTPKHLITATGQRVTLRCSPRSGDLSVYWYQQSLDQGLQFLIQYYNGEERAKGNILERFSAQQFPDLHSELNLSSLELGDSALYFCASSVDEGEQFFGPGTRLTVL.

This chain uses TRBV20-1 with TRBJ2-1; 9 nucleotides match TRBD2. Germline CDR1 reads DFQATT; CDR2 reads SNEGSKA (reference sequence). With V trimmed by 6 bases and J by 12 bases, 6 bases remained unmatched. The CDR3 has 11 residues. CDR3 bases: TGCAGTGCCACCGGGGGACTAGCGCAGTTCTTC. Translating it yields CSATGGLAQFF.

The chain links TRBV5-1 to TRBJ2-3; D gene ambiguous. Germline loops: CDR1 SGHRS, CDR2 YFSETQ. The CDR3 length is 14 residues. Deletions cut 0 bases from V and 3 bases from J, with 8 bases between. Written as DNA, the CDR3 is TGCGCCAGCAGCTTGGAAGTAGTGACAGATACGCAGTATTTT. Translating gives CASSLEVVTDTQYF.

Regarding this clone: At the DNA level, this CDR3 is encoded by other sequences in the same sample as well. This chain joins TRBV13 and TRBJ2-5; D is ambiguous. Germline V gives CDR1 PRHDT, CDR2 FYEKMQ (reference sequence). This CDR3 spans 12 amino acids. V gave up 5 bases and J gave up 5 bases, with 9 bases separating them. The CDR3 DNA reads as TGTGCCAGCAGCACGGCCCAGGAGACCCAGTACTTC. It specifies CASSTAQETQYF.

V usage is TRBV6-5 and J usage is TRBJ2-4, with 7 bases aligning to TRBD1. Germline loops: CDR1 MNHEY, CDR2 SVGAGI. Trimming at V came to 5 bases and at J to 8 bases, leaving 3 bases not matched to a gene. This CDR3 comprises 12 residues. CDR3 in amino acids: CASSQQGYIQYF. DNA for the CDR3: TGTGCCAGCAGTCAACAGGGGTACATTCAGTACTTC.

This clone was seen more than once but under ten times. J is TRBJ2-3 and V is TRBV9, with D uncertain. Trimming left V 1 base short and J 3 bases short, with 6 bases between. The CDR3 consists of 13 residues. The germline CDR1 and CDR2 sequences are SGDLS and YYNGEE. This CDR3 is CASSVLETDTQYF. The CDR3 DNA is TGTGCCAGCAGCGTATTGGAGACAGATACGCAGTATTTT.

The gene calls are TRBV18 and TRBJ1-3, with a weak D call TRBD1 (5 bases). CDR1 and CDR2 (germline): KGHSH, LQKENI. V lost 6 bases and J 2 bases, leaving 20 bases between the germline ends. This CDR3 comprises 17 residues. In DNA, the CDR3 is TGTGCCAGCTCGGACCGTGTGGGGCGCGGTGCTGGAAACACCATATATTTT. It encodes CASSDRVGRGAGNTIYF. The entire variable domain, with the rest obtained from reference TRBV18 and TRBJ1-3, is as follows: NAGVMQNPRHLVRRRGQEARLRCSPMKGHSHVYWYRQLPEEGLKFMVYLQKENIIDESGMPKERFSAEFPKEGPSILRIQQVVRGDSAAYFCASSDRVGRGAGNTIYFGEGSWLTVV.

This chain connects TRBV6-7 to TRBJ2-3, with 10 bases identical to TRBD2. TRBV6-7 is recorded as an ORF, its role being uncertain. There are 23 residues in the CDR3. J lost 1 base, V lost 2 bases, and 24 bases had no gene match. CDR3 sequence reads: CASSYGFGLIAGGGVYGTDTQYF. CDR3 coding DNA: TGTGCCAGCAGTTACGGTTTTGGTTTGATAGCGGGAGGTGGGGTTTACGGCACAGATACGCAGTATTTT.

The V call is TRBV19, the J call TRBJ2-2; a possible D gene is TRBD2 (6 bases). The germline gives CDR1 LNHDA, CDR2 SQIVND (reference sequence). The V end lost 4 bases, the J end lost 3 bases, and 15 bases lay between the germline ends. This CDR3 contains 16 residues. CDR3 amino acids: CASSTGGGRYTGELFF. The CDR3 region has the DNA TGTGCCAGTAGTACCGGGGGAGGTCGGTACACCGGGGAGCTGTTTTTT.

This chain uses TRBV11-3 with TRBJ1-6, with D perhaps TRBD1 (6 bases). Trimming left V 0 bases short and J 2 bases short, with 14 bases between. CDR3 length: 18 amino acids. Germline V CDR1 and CDR2: SGHNT, YENEEA. DNA for the CDR3: TGTGCCAGCAGCTTAGAAGCGTGGGACAAAACCTATAATTCACCCCTCCACTTT. Protein: CASSLEAWDKTYNSPLHF.

The genes are TRBV10-3 and TRBJ2-1, with 12 bases identical to TRBD2. Losses at the gene ends were 6 bases for V and 6 bases for J; bases not matched to a gene: 9. The germline gives CDR1 ENHRY, CDR2 SYGVKD. CDR3 length equals 16 residues. CDR3 DNA: TGTGCCATCAGCCCCGGGACTAGCGGGCGTATCAATGAGCAGTTCTTC. Encoded protein: CAISPGTSGRINEQFF.

The table lists this clone with a count of one. Here the CDR3 reads CASSLAEGVGYNEQFF. The CDR3 DNA is TGCGCCAGCAGCTTGGCCGAGGGGGTCGGATACAATGAGCAGTTCTTC. J is TRBJ2-1 and V is TRBV5-1; the D gene is possibly TRBD1 (6 bases). The ends were cut back, 0 bases at V and 4 bases at J, with 14 bases in the middle. The CDR3 runs 16 residues. Per the germline V gene, CDR1 is SGHRS and CDR2 is YFSETQ.